Listed below are T cell receptor beta chains from one sample, sequenced in a study of CD8 T cell repertoires and HIV-1 epitope variants. Clones were read by immunoSEQ multiplex PCR, and TCRdb kept only the in-frame ones, dropping some. The sample carries under 100,000 clones, approximately 70% recorded once. Specimen: uncultured baseline CD8+ T cells from peripheral blood mononuclear cells (PBMCs). The receptor source for this set is a male donor with HIV. CDR3s include the opening cysteine and the closing phenylalanine or tryptophan. A D gene is named only where the DNA matches it firmly. Where a row states a size, it is once, few, many or the class of an expanded clone; other rows omit it.

>TRBJ1-1|TRBV7-2|-|-
CASSLGGEAFF
TGTGCCAGCAGCTTGGGGGGTGAAGCTTTCTTT
>TRBJ1-2|TRBV29-1|-|-
CSVEEGLYGYTF
TGCAGCGTTGAAGAAGGCCTCTATGGCTACACCTTC
>TRBJ2-1|TRBV7-6|TRBD2|-
CASSSGLADEQFF
TGTGCCAGCAGCTCGGGACTAGCCGATGAGCAGTTCTTC
>TRBJ2-5|TRBV29-1|-|-
CSVHGGETQYF
TGCAGCGTCCACGGGGGAGAGACCCAGTACTTC
>TRBJ2-5|TRBV19|-|-
CASSMGGGETQYF
TGTGCCAGTAGTATGGGGGGCGGGGAGACCCAGTACTTC
>TRBJ2-4|TRBV7-9|TRBD1|once
CASSFGRDSDGDIQYF
TGTGCCAGCAGCTTCGGTCGGGACAGCGATGGGGACATTCAGTACTTC
>TRBJ2-4|TRBV5-4|TRBD2|-
CASSLDPGGVKNIQYF
TGTGCCAGCAGCTTGGACCCCGGGGGGGTTAAAAACATTCAGTACTTC
>TRBJ2-1|TRBV6-8|TRBD2|-
CASSYHDSGRIPYNEQFF
TGTGCCAGCAGTTACCATGATAGCGGGAGAATCCCCTACAATGAGCAGTTCTTC
>TRBJ1-4|TRBV6-6|-|-
CASSPAIGATNEKLFF
TGTGCCAGCAGTCCGGCGATTGGTGCAACTAATGAAAAACTGTTTTTT
>TRBJ2-3|TRBV7-2|-|-
CASSLVGGSSTDTQYF
TGTGCCAGCAGCTTAGTTGGAGGTTCGAGCACAGATACGCAGTATTTT
>TRBJ2-3|TRBV5-4|TRBD1|-
CASSFLFDRVADTQYF
TGTGCCAGCAGCTTTTTATTTGACAGGGTCGCAGATACGCAGTATTTT
>TRBJ2-7|TRBV28|-|few
CASRDDRNLQLYEQYF
TGTGCCAGCAGAGATGACAGGAACCTTCAGCTCTACGAGCAGTACTTC
>TRBJ2-3|TRBV30|-|-
CAWSGLGGTQYF
TGTGCCTGGAGTGGACTGGGGGGTACGCAGTATTTT
>TRBJ1-5|TRBV6-5|-|few
CASSYSGTLNQPQHF
TGTGCCAGCAGTTACTCCGGGACACTCAATCAGCCCCAGCATTTT
>TRBJ1-1|TRBV7-8|TRBD1|-
CASSLGQGTEAFF
TGTGCCAGCAGCTTGGGACAGGGAACTGAAGCTTTCTTT
>TRBJ1-3|TRBV5-6|-|-
CASSNWQNSGNTIYF
TGTGCCAGCAGCAATTGGCAGAATTCTGGAAACACCATATATTTT
>TRBJ2-3|TRBV6-4|-|-
CASSDSMVGPGDTQYF
TGTGCCAGCAGTGACTCGATGGTGGGGCCGGGAGATACGCAGTATTTT
>TRBJ2-5|TRBV11-2|-|-
CASSLDPGAVKETQYF
TGTGCCAGCAGCTTAGATCCGGGGGCAGTCAAAGAGACCCAGTACTTC
>TRBJ1-1|TRBV7-9|TRBD1|few
CASRPRDRLNTEAFF
TGTGCCAGCAGGCCCCGGGACAGGCTCAACACTGAAGCTTTCTTT
>TRBJ1-1|TRBV5-8|-|-
CASSSLTAGNPEAFF
TGTGCCAGCAGCTCCTTGACAGCCGGTAATCCTGAAGCTTTCTTT
>TRBJ2-3|TRBV5-6|-|-
CASRLSPVGDTQYF
TGTGCCAGCAGGTTGTCCCCTGTCGGAGATACGCAGTATTTT
>TRBJ1-5|TRBV27|-|-
CASSLQGSGQPQHF
TGTGCCAGCAGTCTTCAGGGGTCGGGACAGCCCCAGCATTTT
>TRBJ1-3|TRBV9|-|-
CASSVQMVLSGNTIYF
TGTGCCAGCAGCGTACAAATGGTTCTCTCTGGAAACACCATATATTTT
>TRBJ1-3|TRBV14|TRBD1|once
CASSRPGQSTGASGNTIYF
TGTGCCAGCAGCCGACCGGGACAGTCAACAGGGGCCTCTGGAAACACCATATATTTT
>TRBJ1-1|TRBV28|-|-
CASSLRGAGTEAFF
TGTGCCAGCAGTTTAAGGGGGGCTGGCACTGAAGCTTTCTTT
>TRBJ2-3|TRBV28|-|-
CASSSRRESTDTQYF
TGTGCCAGCAGTTCCCGTCGGGAGAGCACAGATACGCAGTATTTT
>TRBJ1-5|TRBV19|TRBD1|few
CASSTIQDRTYSNQPQHF
TGTGCCAGTAGTACCATTCAGGACAGGACTTATAGCAATCAGCCCCAGCATTTT
>TRBJ1-2|TRBV6-5|TRBD1|many
CASSGTDYGYTF
TGTGCCAGCAGCGGGACAGACTATGGCTACACCTTC
>TRBJ2-5|TRBV27|TRBD1|-
CASSLSGTGSETQYF
TGTGCCAGCAGTTTATCGGGGACAGGGTCAGAGACCCAGTACTTC
>TRBJ1-1|TRBV15|-|many
CATSRDRGLNTEAFF
TGTGCCACCAGCAGAGACCGGGGTTTAAACACTGAAGCTTTCTTT
>TRBJ1-5|TRBV19|-|-
CASSPWAAQGNQPQHF
TGTGCCAGTAGTCCCTGGGCAGCCCAGGGCAATCAGCCCCAGCATTTT
>TRBJ2-3|TRBV9|-|-
CASSVGSGDTQYF
TGTGCCAGCAGCGTAGGATCCGGGGATACGCAGTATTTT
>TRBJ1-1|TRBV6-5|-|-
CASSYLRVMDTEAFF
TGTGCCAGCAGTTATCTAAGGGTTATGGACACTGAAGCTTTCTTT
>TRBJ2-3|TRBV5-1|-|-
CASSDGASTDTQYF
TGCGCCAGCAGTGATGGAGCAAGCACAGATACGCAGTATTTT
>TRBJ1-1|TRBV7-6|-|-
CASRLETGPHTEAFF
TGTGCCAGCAGACTAGAGACCGGGCCCCACACTGAAGCTTTCTTT
>TRBJ2-3|TRBV6-5|TRBD2|-
CASSFGGAGDTQYF
TGTGCCAGCAGTTTCGGGGGGGCCGGCGATACGCAGTATTTT
>TRBJ1-1|TRBV6-1|TRBD1|-
CASSEGGRGQGPGNTEAFF
TGTGCCAGCAGTGAAGGCGGTAGGGGACAGGGGCCGGGGAACACTGAAGCTTTCTTT
>TRBJ2-1|TRBV4-1|-|-
CASTSGGRGEQFF
TGCGCCAGCACCTCAGGAGGTCGGGGTGAGCAGTTCTTC
>TRBJ1-5|TRBV6-1|-|few
CASSAVGRAQPQHF
TGTGCCAGCAGTGCGGTAGGGCGGGCCCAGCCCCAGCATTTT
>TRBJ1-4|TRBV7-9|TRBD1|-
CASSKGQPRRNEKLFF
TGTGCCAGCAGCAAGGGACAGCCGCGGCGTAATGAAAAACTGTTTTTT
>TRBJ2-7|TRBV4-3|-|-
CASSQESSSSYEQYF
TGCGCCAGCAGCCAAGAAAGTTCCAGCTCCTACGAGCAGTACTTC
>TRBJ1-1|TRBV5-1|-|few
CASSLRGLANTEAFF
TGCGCCAGCAGCTTGCGAGGGTTGGCGAACACTGAAGCTTTCTTT
>TRBJ1-5|TRBV6-1|-|-
CASSPRQDAPQHF
TGTGCCAGCAGTCCTCGACAGGATGCGCCCCAGCATTTT
>TRBJ2-7|TRBV7-2|-|-
CASLFHSTGTYEQYF
TGTGCCAGCCTCTTTCATAGCACAGGGACCTACGAGCAGTACTTC
>TRBJ1-2|TRBV5-4|-|-
CASSSTGRPNYGYTF
TGTGCCAGCAGCTCAACAGGGAGGCCTAACTATGGCTACACCTTC
>TRBJ1-1|TRBV28|-|few
CASSPSGYTEAFF
TGTGCCAGCAGCCCCTCTGGGTACACTGAAGCTTTCTTT